This T cell receptor (beta chain) came from a study of T cell responses to AZD1222 COVID-19 vaccine. The CDR3 runs to 13 residues. Germline V gives CDR1 SGHDT, CDR2 YYEEEE. Trimming took 1 base from V and 0 from J, leaving 4 bases between them. This clone was found once. Sequencing used immunoSEQ multiplex PCR; TCRdb keeps in-frame clones, though not all of them. This sample has more than 35,000 clones, with under 85% found just once. This chain joins TRBV5-6 and TRBJ2-5; D is undetermined. Sequencing was performed on peripheral blood, taken on day 0 of AZD1222 vaccination. The source is an adult in good health. The CDR3 sequence: CASSLLHQETQYF. The DNA for the CDR3 is TGTGCCAGCAGCTTGCTGCACCAAGAGACCCAGTACTTC.